The T cell receptor (beta chain) described here comes from a study of pediatric ulcerative colitis. Across the whole study: Most patients had pancolitis, and two had left-sided colitis. Whole-study findings and limits: Rectal repertoires separated controls, mild-moderate and acute severe colitis.

One to two pinch biopsies were taken from the rectum during colonoscopy. CDR3 length: 13 amino acids. The germline CDR1 and CDR2 sequences are GTSNPN and SVGIG (reference sequence). The ends were cut back, 2 bases at V and 5 bases at J, with 10 bases in the middle. A word on this clone: The antigen remains unidentified.

Profiled with immunoSEQ multiplex PCR; TCRdb holds only in-frame clones, not every one. The table has around 36,000 clones, roughly 77% seen once; the top ten hold over 0.95%. The TCR originated in a boy aged 5-17 years with mild ulcerative colitis. V is TRBV30 and J is TRBJ1-5, with D possibly matching TRBD1 (6 bases). Material: gut tissue. This CDR3 reads CAWSQQGDQPQHF. For the CDR3, the DNA is TGTGCCTGGAGTCAACAGGGAGATCAGCCCCAGCATTTT.